The next 19 T cell receptor beta chains were all read from a single sample in a study of beta chain features in type 1 diabetes. Reverse transcribing all isolated RNA meant expressed TCRB transcripts were sequenced. The repertoire was sequenced with immunoSEQ multiplex PCR; TCRdb's copy has only in-frame clones and lacks some. The data hold 360,000 or so clones, with roughly a fifth observed a single time. Source material: naive CD4+ T cells from blood. The receptor set was obtained from a woman between 18 and 29 years old in good health.

The CDR3 spells CASSLEQGNGYTF. CDR3 in DNA: TGTGCCAGCAGCCTAGAACAGGGGAATGGCTACACCTTC. The gene calls are TRBV9 and TRBJ1-2; 7 bases map to TRBD1. Germline loops: CDR1 SGDLS, CDR2 YYNGEE. The CDR3 extends over 13 amino acids. V lost 4 bases, J lost 6 bases, and 6 bases stayed unmatched.

This chain's CDR3 is CASSRGTGGAYEQYF. The CDR3 DNA is TGTGCCAGCTCACGGGGGACAGGGGGAGCCTACGAGCAGTACTTC. This chain uses TRBV18 with TRBJ2-7; TRBD1 agrees at 11 bases. The CDR3 length is 15 residues. Looked up from germline, CDR1 is KGHSH and CDR2 is LQKENI. The ends lost 4 bases at V and 2 bases at J; junction bases unmatched: 4.

In its sample, this clone was seen a few times. The chain joins TRBV4-2 to TRBJ2-1, with 10 bases aligning to TRBD2. The CDR3 has 16 residues. Germline CDR1 is LGHNA and CDR2 is YNFKEQ. The J segment lost 8 bases and the V segment lost 1 base, leaving 8 bases of the junction unmatched. The CDR3 region has the DNA TGTGCCAGCAGCCAAGTAGGGAGCGGGGGGGCCTATGAGCAGTTCTTC. This sequence encodes CASSQVGSGGAYEQFF.

This clone has more than one count but fewer than ten. The conserved phenylalanine or tryptophan is not found at the CDR3 terminus, so this likely reflects a read error. The DNA is omitted, as the CDR3 cannot be located on it reliably, and the CDR3 follows TCRdb's listing. The chain couples TRBV25-1 to TRBJ2-3; TRBD2 was called by the table and not checked on the DNA. Termini included, the CDR3 measures 9 amino acids. Germline assignment: CDR1 MGHDK and CDR2 SYGVNS. The CDR3 here is CASSRTSGI.

The rearrangement uses TRBV4-3 and TRBJ2-7; TRBD1 agrees at 10 bases. From germline, CDR1 is LGHNA and CDR2 YSLEER. This CDR3 contains 15 residues. V gave up 4 bases and J gave up 4 bases; unmatched junction bases: 7. CDR3 in amino acids: CASSLEDRGRYEQYF. CDR3 nucleotide sequence: TGCGCCAGCAGCCTAGAGGACAGGGGGAGGTACGAGCAGTACTTC.

CDR3 nucleotide sequence: TGTGCCAGCAGTCAGCCGGGACTAGCGGGAGGTTTGGATACGCAGTATTTT. This translates into CASSQPGLAGGLDTQYF. The chain has TRBV25-1 and TRBJ2-3; TRBD2 aligns across 15 bases. Germline V gene sequence: CDR1 MGHDK, CDR2 SYGVNS. V lost 5 bases and J lost 6; bases outside the gene matches: 9. The CDR3 length is 17 residues.

The rearrangement joins TRBV7-2 to TRBJ2-1; maybe TRBD1 (6 bases). CDR1 is SGHTA and CDR2 is FQGNSA in the germline V gene. V lost 1 base and J 9 bases, leaving 13 bases between the germline ends. This CDR3 has 14 residues. For the CDR3, the DNA is TGTGCCAGCAGCTTAGTTCGACAGGTCGGTGAGCAGTTCTTC. Translated: CASSLVRQVGEQFF.

This clone has just a few counts. This sequence joins TRBV18 and TRBJ2-1; D remains unclear. This CDR3 has 13 amino acids. Germline assignment: CDR1 KGHSH and CDR2 LQKENI. Trimming stripped 0 bases from V and 7 bases from J, with 7 bases between. The CDR3 is CASSPPSENEQFF. Here the CDR3 DNA reads TGTGCCAGCTCACCACCTTCGGAGAATGAGCAGTTCTTC.

The V and J genes are TRBV21-1 and TRBJ1-1. TRBV21-1 is an annotated pseudogene. The CDR3 covers 13 residues. The CDR3 spells CASSKNGNTEAFF. In DNA form, the CDR3 reads TGTGCCAGCAGCAAAAACGGGAACACTGAAGCTTTCTTT.

This clone was detected only a few times. This rearrangement joins TRBV30 to TRBJ1-1; D uncertain. Looked up from germline, CDR1 is GTSNPN and CDR2 is SVGIG (reference sequence). The CDR3 covers 12 residues. V was shortened by 7 bases and J by 7 bases, with 16 bases between the two germline ends. The CDR3 sequence is CASSMYSFEAFF. In DNA, the CDR3 is TGTGCCTCCTCAATGTACAGCTTTGAAGCTTTCTTT.

The rearrangement uses TRBV25-1 and TRBJ2-1; 12 bases map to TRBD2. CDR1 is MGHDK and CDR2 is SYGVNS in the germline V gene. Trimming removed 4 bases from V and 3 bases from J; junction bases left unmatched: 4. This CDR3 comprises 16 residues. CDR3 in amino acids: CASSGLAGGRYNEQFF. CDR3 DNA: TGTGCCAGCAGTGGTCTAGCGGGAGGGCGCTACAATGAGCAGTTCTTC. The variable domain in full, completed from reference TRBV25-1 and TRBJ2-1, reads EADIYQTPRYLVIGTGKKITLECSQTMGHDKMYWYQQDPGMELHLIHYSYGVNSTEKGDLSSESTVSRIRTEHFPLTLESARPSHTSQYLCASSGLAGGRYNEQFFGPGTRLTVL.

The gene calls are TRBV15 and TRBJ1-4, with 9 bases aligning to TRBD1. CDR1 is LNHNV, CDR2 YYDKDF, per germline (reference sequence). The junction had 4 bases not matched to a gene; V was cut back by 8 bases and J by 0 bases. This CDR3 is 15 amino acids long. The CDR3 sequence: CATAGQGATNEKLFF. The CDR3 DNA reads TGTGCCACCGCGGGACAGGGTGCAACTAATGAAAAACTGTTTTTT.

The gene calls are TRBV6-5 and TRBJ1-1, with D hard to call. The V end was cut by 2 bases, the J end by 3 bases, with 7 bases between. The germline CDR1 and CDR2 sequences are MNHEY and SVGAGI. The CDR3 spans 13 residues. The CDR3 DNA reads TGTGCCAGCAGTTACGGCAGGTACACTGAAGCTTTCTTT. This gives the protein CASSYGRYTEAFF.

The chain joins TRBV6-1 to TRBJ2-1, with D tentatively TRBD1 (6 bases). Germline CDR1 and CDR2: MNHNS and SASEGT. The CDR3 totals 14 residues. Trimming took off 7 bases at V and 10 bases at J, with 20 bases between the two ends. The CDR3 coding sequence is TGTGCCAGCACAGGACAGCCCCTAGGTGGGGAGCAGTTCTTC. Protein: CASTGQPLGGEQFF.

The table lists this clone with a few counts. This chain joins TRBV7-2 and TRBJ2-3; 8 bases are a match to TRBD2. The germline V gene has CDR1 SGHTA and CDR2 FQGNSA. The CDR3 sequence is 16 residues long. The ends lost 1 base at V and 2 bases at J; junction bases unmatched: 5. The CDR3 spells CASSLGSGVNTDTQYF. DNA for the CDR3: TGTGCCAGCAGCTTAGGTAGCGGGGTAAACACAGATACGCAGTATTTT.

V is TRBV30 and J is TRBJ2-7; D is perhaps TRBD2 (6 bases). Trimming took 0 bases from V and 7 from J, leaving 22 bases between them. CDR1 is GTSNPN and CDR2 is SVGIG in the germline V gene (reference sequence). CDR3 size: 16 residues. CDR3 in amino acids: CAWSVLLRDPTGEQYF. CDR3 coding DNA: TGTGCCTGGAGTGTACTCCTGCGGGACCCCACGGGGGAGCAGTACTTC.

The CDR3 loop is CAWSKTGGTDTQYF. CDR3 coding DNA: TGTGCCTGGAGTAAAACAGGGGGAACAGATACGCAGTATTTT. The chain employs TRBV30 and TRBJ2-3, with 8 bases identical to TRBD1. From germline, CDR1 is GTSNPN and CDR2 SVGIG (reference sequence). The ends lost 2 bases at V and 3 bases at J; junction bases unmatched: 4. This CDR3 comprises 14 residues.

This clone showed up just a few times. V and J are TRBV7-3 and TRBJ1-2, with TRBD1 as a possible D gene (6 bases). Germline CDR1 reads SGHTA; CDR2 reads FQGTGA. With 5 bases removed from V and 2 bases from J, the gap between germline ends came to 15 bases. The CDR3 runs to 15 residues. The CDR3 region is CASSPTQGYNYGYTF. The DNA for the CDR3 is TGTGCCAGCAGCCCAACGCAGGGGTACAACTATGGCTACACCTTC.

The chain links TRBV5-1 to TRBJ2-7; 8 bases fit TRBD1. This CDR3 is 15 amino acids long. Trimming took 4 bases from V and 0 from J; bases not matched to a gene: 6. The germline CDR1 and CDR2 sequences are SGHRS and YFSETQ. CDR3 sequence: CASSPTGASSYEQYF. The CDR3 DNA reads as TGCGCCAGCAGCCCGACAGGGGCGAGCTCCTACGAGCAGTACTTC.